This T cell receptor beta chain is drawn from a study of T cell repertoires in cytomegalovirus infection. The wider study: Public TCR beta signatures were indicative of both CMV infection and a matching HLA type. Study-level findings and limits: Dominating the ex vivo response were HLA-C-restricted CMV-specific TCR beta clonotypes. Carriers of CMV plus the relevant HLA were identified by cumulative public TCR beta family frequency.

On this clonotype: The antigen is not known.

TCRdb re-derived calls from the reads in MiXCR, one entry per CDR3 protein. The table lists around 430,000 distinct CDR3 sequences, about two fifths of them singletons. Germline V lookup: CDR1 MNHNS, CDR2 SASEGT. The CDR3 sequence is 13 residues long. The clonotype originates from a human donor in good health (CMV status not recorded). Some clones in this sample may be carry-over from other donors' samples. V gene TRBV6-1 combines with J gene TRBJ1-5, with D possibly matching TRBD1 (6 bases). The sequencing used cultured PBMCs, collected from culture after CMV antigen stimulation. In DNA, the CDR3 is TGTGGCGTAGGAGACAGGAACAATCAGCCCCAGCATTTT. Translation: CGVGDRNNQPQHF.